This TCR beta chain was obtained from a study of cytomegalovirus exposure and HLA in healthy donors. Study results and limitations: V- and J-gene trimming of TCR beta was linked (in a later analysis) to a missense DCLRE1C variant. According to the study, roughly 180 TCR beta chains were cytomegalovirus-associated.

PCR used 60 Vbeta primers and 13 Jbeta primers. The authors' processing: Tens of millions of unique TCR beta chains, 8.5 million to 14 million shared, were counted in a later analysis. Produced via immunoSEQ multiplex PCR; TCRdb's table is partial and in-frame only. V, J and clone size derive from that table, while D and trimming were established from the DNA sequence. In the table there are 200,000 to 300,000 clones, 82% of which are singletons. Concerning this clone: The antigen remains unidentified.

The clonotype was recovered from a woman aged 40 to 49 in good health and CMV-seropositive. Sequencing was performed on PBMCs.

In nucleotides, the CDR3 is TGTGCCTGGAGTCAGGGGAACTATGGCTACACCTTC. Amino acids: CAWSQGNYGYTF. The chain uses TRBV30 and TRBJ1-2; perhaps TRBD1 as D (6 bases). The germline V gene encodes CDR1 GTSNPN and CDR2 SVGIG (reference sequence). The CDR3 contains 12 residues. V was trimmed by 2 bases and J by 2 bases, leaving 6 bases between them.